This T cell receptor (beta chain) derives from a study of T cells in localized non-small cell lung cancer. Findings and limits, study-wide: A median around 55 of the top 100 tumor clones appeared in adjacent lung.

To note about this clone: Antigen: not known.

Measured with immunoSEQ multiplex PCR; TCRdb has only the in-frame clones, and not every one. Of some 15,000 clones in the sample, about four fifths were seen once. The ends lost 0 bases at V and 8 bases at J; junction bases unmatched: 6. CDR1 is SQVTM, CDR2 ANQGSEA, per germline. The CDR3 runs 13 residues. The rearrangement joins TRBV29-1 to TRBJ1-1, with 7 bases identical to TRBD1. The clonotype comes from a male donor aged 60 or over with stage I lung adenocarcinoma. Sample: peripheral blood, taken before any cancer treatment. The CDR3 is CSVEDAGQEEAFF. In nucleotides, the CDR3 is TGCAGCGTTGAAGACGCCGGACAGGAAGAAGCTTTCTTT.